This T cell receptor beta chain was sequenced during a study of blood T cell repertoires in COVID-19. Turning to the study itself: PBMCs, B-cell-depleted T cells, or T cells were the source of the cDNA or gDNA that made up the material.

TCRdb keeps only in-frame clones here, not all; method: immunoSEQ multiplex PCR. The sample gives hundreds of thousands of clones, 85% to 90% of which show up once; around 2% is in the top ten. About this clone itself: The sample carries other DNA sequences with the same CDR3.

The germline CDR1 and CDR2 sequences are KGHSH and LQKENI. Trimming left V 4 bases short and J 4 bases short, with 11 bases between. There are 14 residues in the CDR3. The genes are TRBV18 and TRBJ1-5, with TRBD1 as a possible D gene (6 bases). This receptor was obtained from a woman aged 55-69 years in a cohort exposed to, infected with or recovered from COVID-19 (not recorded which). Sequenced sample: PBMCs or T cells enriched from blood (not recorded which). The CDR3 DNA reads TGTGCCAGCTCACTCGACAGGTTTAATCAGCCCCAGCATTTT. This translates into CASSLDRFNQPQHF.